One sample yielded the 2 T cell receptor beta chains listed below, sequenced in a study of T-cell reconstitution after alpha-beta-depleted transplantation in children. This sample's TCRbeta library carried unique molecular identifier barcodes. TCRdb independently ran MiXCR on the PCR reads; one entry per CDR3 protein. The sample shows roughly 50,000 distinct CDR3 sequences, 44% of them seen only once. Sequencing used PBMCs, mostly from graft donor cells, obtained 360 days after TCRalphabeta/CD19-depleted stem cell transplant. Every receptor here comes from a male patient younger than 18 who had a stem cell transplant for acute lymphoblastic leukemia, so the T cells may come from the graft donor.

The CDR3 loop is CASSSRDRAEFNYGYTF. In DNA, the CDR3 is TGTGCCAGCAGCTCCCGGGACAGGGCTGAGTTTAACTATGGCTACACCTTC. The chain recombines TRBV7-6 with TRBJ1-2; 9 bases line up with TRBD1. The germline V gene has CDR1 SGHVS and CDR2 FNYEAQ. The CDR3 consists of 17 residues. With V trimmed by 4 bases and J by 1 base, 10 bases remained unmatched.

The CDR3 sequence is CASSSRISYEQYF. In DNA form, the CDR3 reads TGTGCCAGCAGTTCACGGATCTCCTACGAGCAGTACTTC. The gene calls are TRBV12-3 or TRBV12-4 and TRBJ2-7; D is undetermined. The CDR3 contains 13 residues. The V end was cut by 4 bases, the J end by 0 bases, with 7 bases between.